These 19 T cell receptor beta chains were all obtained from the same sample, sequenced in a study of T cell responses to AZD1222 COVID-19 vaccine. Sequencing was performed with immunoSEQ multiplex PCR; in TCRdb, only in-frame clones are kept and a portion is missing. The data hold fewer than 65,000 clones, with 89% observed a single time. The starting material was peripheral blood, obtained 28 days after the second AZD1222 dose. The receptors originated from an adult who received the AZD1222 COVID-19 vaccine.

V gene TRBV19 combines with J gene TRBJ1-5, with a possible D match to TRBD1 (6 bases). Trimming shortened V by 7 bases and J by 5 bases, and 15 bases separated the two germline ends. Germline CDR1 is LNHDA and CDR2 is SQIVND (reference sequence). The CDR3 covers 14 residues. CDR3 loop: CASTPGQLYQPQHF. The CDR3 DNA follows: TGTGCCAGTACCCCGGGACAACTGTATCAGCCCCAGCATTTT.

The rearrangement joins TRBV18 to TRBJ2-3; tentative D call: TRBD1 (6 bases). V was shortened by 5 bases and J by 6 bases, with 21 bases between the two germline ends. The CDR3 loop spans 16 amino acids. Per germline, CDR1 KGHSH and CDR2 LQKENI. The CDR3 loop is CASSTLQGEGVDTQYF. In nucleotides, the CDR3 is TGTGCCAGCTCAACCCTACAGGGTGAAGGAGTTGATACGCAGTATTTT.

The chain links TRBV4-2 to TRBJ2-4, with 9 bases identical to TRBD2. V shed 4 bases, J shed 5 bases, and the junction held 6 bases outside the gene matches. The CDR3 is 15 amino acids. Germline CDR1 reads LGHNA; CDR2 reads YNFKEQ. CDR3 sequence: CASSLHSSGENIQYF. The CDR3 nucleotides are TGTGCCAGCAGCCTACATTCTAGCGGGGAAAACATTCAGTACTTC.

The chain carries TRBV20-1 and TRBJ1-1; D remains ambiguous. V dropped 6 bases and J dropped 4 bases, with 6 bases sitting between them. CDR1 and CDR2 from the germline V gene are DFQATT and SNEGSKA (reference sequence). This CDR3 is built from 10 residues. CDR3 sequence reads: CSAGITEAFF. The CDR3, as DNA: TGCAGTGCAGGGATCACTGAAGCTTTCTTT.

The gene calls are TRBV29-1 and TRBJ2-2; 7 nucleotides match TRBD2. V lost 5 bases to trimming and J lost 1 base; unmatched junction nucleotides: 1. Per germline, CDR1 SQVTM and CDR2 ANQGSEA. The CDR3 totals 13 residues. Here the CDR3 reads CSVSGENTGELFF. Here the CDR3 DNA reads TGCAGCGTTAGCGGGGAGAACACCGGGGAGCTGTTTTTT.

The chain recombines TRBV5-8 with TRBJ1-5, with D tentatively TRBD1 (5 bases). The CDR3 runs to 12 residues. V was trimmed by 4 bases and J by 5 bases, leaving 7 bases between them. Germline V gene lookup returns CDR1 SGHTS and CDR2 YDEGEE. CDR3 residues: CASSPRDQPQHF. The CDR3 DNA reads TGTGCCAGCAGCCCCAGGGATCAGCCCCAGCATTTT.

The chain employs TRBV9 and TRBJ2-7; the match to TRBD2 covers 8 bases. The CDR3 is made up of 14 amino acids. V trimming: 6 bases; J trimming: 2 bases; junction bases outside the gene matches: 7. Germline CDR1 reads SGDLS; CDR2 reads YYNGEE. CDR3 nucleotides: TGTGCCAGCACACCGGGACTAGTGGCCTACGAGCAGTACTTC. Protein product: CASTPGLVAYEQYF. The full variable domain, in which reference TRBV9 and TRBJ2-7 provide the parts outside the CDR3, is DSGVTQTPKHLITATGQRVTLRCSPRSGDLSVYWYQQSLDQGLQFLIQYYNGEERAKGNILERFSAQQFPDLHSELNLSSLELGDSALYFCASTPGLVAYEQYFGPGTRLTVT.

Note on this clone: This CDR3 is also generated by other DNA sequences in the sample. This chain joins TRBV29-1 and TRBJ2-5; no definite D call. Trimming removed 3 bases at V and 1 base at J, with 3 bases between. The germline V gene has CDR1 SQVTM and CDR2 ANQGSEA. The CDR3 spans 11 residues. The CDR3 nucleotides are TGCAGCGTTGAGGGCCAAGAGACCCAGTACTTC. It yields the protein CSVEGQETQYF.

The J gene is TRBJ1-2, the V gene TRBV4-1; D might be TRBD1 (6 bases). Germline CDR1 is MGHRA and CDR2 is YSYEKL. The CDR3 loop spans 13 amino acids. V lost 5 bases, J lost 5 bases, and 12 bases lay in between. CDR3 sequence: CASSLMTGYGYTF. The CDR3 DNA is TGCGCCAGCAGCTTAATGACAGGTTATGGCTACACCTTC.

The V and J genes are TRBV5-1 and TRBJ2-1, with 7 nucleotides matching TRBD2. From germline, CDR1 is SGHRS and CDR2 YFSETQ. The CDR3 has 16 residues. V lost 0 bases and J lost 4; bases outside the gene matches: 7. Written as DNA, the CDR3 is TGCGCCAGCAGCTTGGATACGGGAGGACAATACAATGAGCAGTTCTTC. It specifies CASSLDTGGQYNEQFF.

This clone was seen a single time. This chain uses TRBV27 with TRBJ2-1; 11 bases are a match to TRBD2. The germline CDR1 and CDR2 sequences are MNHEY and SMNVEV (reference sequence). The CDR3 is 15 amino acids. V shed 6 bases, J shed 5 bases, and the junction held 6 bases outside the gene matches. The CDR3 reads CASRPGTSGNNEQFF. As DNA, the CDR3 is TGTGCCAGCAGACCCGGGACTAGCGGAAACAATGAGCAGTTCTTC.

The chain carries TRBV7-2 and TRBJ2-5, with TRBD1 matching 8 bases. Germline trimming cut 1 base from V and 2 bases from J; bases unmatched to any gene: 12. Germline values: CDR1 SGHTA, CDR2 FQGNSA. The CDR3 runs 18 residues. The CDR3 spells CASSLVSGGAGDQETQYF. CDR3 DNA: TGTGCCAGCAGCTTAGTGTCAGGGGGCGCAGGGGATCAAGAGACCCAGTACTTC.

The chain's CDR3 is CASSLGSGTNTEAFF. CDR3 sequence (DNA): TGTGCCAGCAGCTTAGGGTCCGGCACCAACACTGAAGCTTTCTTT. The chain employs TRBV7-2 and TRBJ1-1, with unresolved D. CDR1 is SGHTA, CDR2 FQGNSA, per germline. The CDR3 runs to 15 residues. V was pared by 1 base and J by 2 bases, with 11 bases between. Full variable domain (remainder filled in from reference TRBV7-2 and TRBJ1-1): GAGVSQSPSNKVTEKGKDVELRCDPISGHTALYWYRQSLGQGLEFLIYFQGNSAPDKSGLPSDRFSAERTGGSVSTLTIQRTQQEDSAVYLCASSLGSGTNTEAFFGQGTRLTVV.

This rearrangement joins TRBV12-5 to TRBJ1-1; no definite D call. V was shortened by 2 bases and J by 1 base, with 8 bases between the two germline ends. Germline V lookup: CDR1 LGHNT, CDR2 FRNRAP. The CDR3 is made up of 14 amino acids. The CDR3 reads CASGLNRGNTEAFF. DNA for the CDR3: TGTGCTAGTGGTTTGAATCGTGGGAACACTGAAGCTTTCTTT.

CDR3: CASGRSGAFF. The DNA of the CDR3 is TGTGCCAGCGGCCGATCTGGAGCTTTCTTT. The gene calls are TRBV27 and TRBJ1-1; D unclear. V shed 8 bases and J shed 10 bases, with 11 bases lying between them. Germline-derived CDR1 and CDR2 are MNHEY and SMNVEV (reference sequence). This CDR3 is 10 amino acids long.

The chain couples TRBV12-3 or TRBV12-4 to TRBJ1-5; no clear D gene. CDR3 size: 13 residues. Trimming took off 5 bases at V and 4 bases at J, with 9 bases between the two ends. CDR3 residues: CASSPTHNQPQHF. CDR3 DNA: TGTGCCAGCAGTCCCACCCATAATCAGCCCCAGCATTTT.

This clone has a single count. The chain uses TRBV5-6 and TRBJ2-1; no clear D. Trimming took 1 base from V and 5 from J, leaving 10 bases between them. The CDR3 sequence is 14 residues long. The germline V gene has CDR1 SGHDT and CDR2 YYEEEE. The CDR3 sequence is CASSLYGLHNEQFF. The CDR3 DNA sequence: TGTGCCAGCAGCTTGTACGGCCTTCACAATGAGCAGTTCTTC.

This clone was seen just once. The chain carries TRBV4-2 and TRBJ1-1, with D hard to call. The V gene lost 1 base and the J gene lost 3 bases, with 18 bases spanning the gap. Looked up from germline, CDR1 is LGHNA and CDR2 is YNFKEQ. CDR3 length: 17 amino acids. The CDR3, as DNA: TGTGCCAGCAGCCAAGGATTTTTTGGCGAGGAGGACACTGAAGCTTTCTTT. It encodes CASSQGFFGEEDTEAFF.

The rearrangement joins TRBV7-2 to TRBJ2-1; tentatively, D is TRBD2 (5 bases). The CDR3 length is 14 residues. Deletions cut 1 base from V and 8 bases from J, with 12 bases between. Germline V CDR1 and CDR2: SGHTA, FQGNSA. For the CDR3, the DNA is TGTGCCAGCAGCTTAGGACTTAGCGAGGATGAGCAGTTCTTC. It encodes CASSLGLSEDEQFF.